The 11 T cell receptor beta chains below all came from one sample that was sequenced in a study of CD8+CD57+ T cells in acquired aplastic anemia. Patients sequenced had flow cytometry evidence of CD8+CD57+ cell expansion. Genomic DNA, the template, was used for profiling of the TCR beta VDJ and CDR3. TCRdb processed the reads anew with MiXCR; each CDR3 protein has one entry. This sample has more than 200,000 distinct CDR3 sequences; under 55% occur once, and the top ten carry about 20%. The sample was sorted CD4+, CD8+, or CD8+CD57+ T cells (not recorded which) from PBMCs. These TCRs come from a human donor with aplastic anemia.

This chain connects TRBV29-1 to TRBJ1-2; TRBD1 aligns across 8 bases. CDR1 is SQVTM, CDR2 ANQGSEA, per germline. The V segment lost 1 base and the J segment 4 bases; nucleotides outside the gene matches: 5. This CDR3 contains 14 residues. The CDR3 here is CSVEVADRGYGYTF. CDR3 sequence (DNA): TGCAGCGTTGAAGTAGCTGACAGGGGCTATGGCTACACCTTC. Full variable domain (remainder filled in from reference TRBV29-1 and TRBJ1-2): SAVISQKPSRDICQRGTSLTIQCQVDSQVTMMFWYRQQPGQSLTLIATANQGSEATYESGFVIDKFPISRPNLTFSTLTVSNMSPEDSSIYLCSVEVADRGYGYTFGSGTRLTVV.

The chain has TRBV2 and TRBJ2-7, with 7 nucleotides matching TRBD1. Looked up from germline, CDR1 is SNHLY and CDR2 is FYNNEI. The ends lost 6 bases at V and 1 base at J; junction bases unmatched: 0. This CDR3 has 12 amino acids. The CDR3 loop reads CASRQGSYEQYF. Here the CDR3 DNA reads TGTGCCAGCAGACAGGGGTCCTACGAGCAGTACTTC.

This clonotype was seen at least ten times. The rearrangement joins TRBV2 to TRBJ2-7; 9 bases align to TRBD2. V lost 0 bases to trimming and J lost 6 bases; unmatched junction nucleotides: 6. In germline, CDR1 is SNHLY, CDR2 FYNNEI. The CDR3 totals 15 residues. The CDR3 bases are TGTGCCAGCAGTGAAGCGCGGGCTAGCGGGGCCGAGCAGTACTTC. It translates to CASSEARASGAEQYF.

This sequence joins TRBV29-1 and TRBJ2-5; the D is unclear. Germline lookup yields CDR1 SQVTM and CDR2 ANQGSEA. This CDR3 is 10 amino acids long. V shed 0 bases and J shed 7 bases, with 3 bases lying between them. The CDR3 nucleotides are TGCAGCGTTGAAGAAGGGACCCAGTACTTC. Translation gives CSVEEGTQYF.

Concerning this clonotype: This may arise from a read error, as a much more abundant clone is one base away. The rearrangement uses TRBV7-9 and TRBJ1-3; weak D call: TRBD1 (6 bases). The CDR3 runs to 16 residues. The germline V gene has CDR1 SEHNR and CDR2 FQNEAQ (reference sequence). The CDR3 protein is CANSLPGQSSGNTIYF. The DNA of the CDR3 is TGTGCCAACAGCTTACCAGGACAGAGCTCTGGAAACACCATATATTTT.

The table lists this clonotype with many counts. The chain combines TRBV7-9 with TRBJ1-4; 10 bases match TRBD1. The CDR3 sequence is 16 residues long. Germline loops: CDR1 SEHNR, CDR2 FQNEAQ (reference sequence). Losses at the gene ends were 5 bases for V and 1 base for J; bases not matched to a gene: 4. The chain's CDR3 is CASSSGQGVTNEKLFF. CDR3 bases: TGTGCCAGCAGCAGCGGACAGGGGGTAACTAATGAAAAACTGTTTTTT.

Concerning this clonotype: A much larger clone lies one base from this, so it may be a read error. The chain combines TRBV2 with TRBJ1-1; tentative D call: TRBD1 (5 bases). This CDR3 is built from 15 residues. Trimming stripped 6 bases from V and 4 bases from J, with 18 bases between. Germline values: CDR1 SNHLY, CDR2 FYNNEI. The CDR3 loop reads CASSLGQDGATEAFF. The CDR3 DNA sequence: TGTGCCAGCAGCTTGGGTCAGGATGGGGCCACTGAAGCTTTCTTT.

This clonotype was picked up many times. The V gene is TRBV4-1, the J gene TRBJ1-1; D remains ambiguous. There are 15 residues in the CDR3. V shed 0 bases and J shed 0 bases, with 8 bases lying between them. Germline-derived CDR1 and CDR2 are MGHRA and YSYEKL. This CDR3 is CASSQDPRLNTEAFF. The CDR3 DNA sequence: TGCGCCAGCAGCCAAGATCCCAGGTTGAACACTGAAGCTTTCTTT.

Regarding this clonotype: No conserved phenylalanine or tryptophan is present at the end of the CDR3, so a read error is the likely explanation. The J gene is TRBJ1-6, the V gene TRBV10-1, with 9 nucleotides matching TRBD1. The germline gives CDR1 WNHNN, CDR2 SYGVQD (reference sequence). This CDR3 region has 14 residues. Here the CDR3 reads CASGFGQGNSPLHS. CDR3 nucleotide sequence: TGTGCCAGCGGTTTCGGACAGGGGAATTCACCCCTCCACTCT.

The chain recombines TRBV19 with TRBJ1-1; 8 nucleotides match TRBD1. The germline CDR1 and CDR2 sequences are LNHDA and SQIVND (reference sequence). V gave up 4 bases and J gave up 6 bases; unmatched junction bases: 7. The CDR3 runs 14 residues. The CDR3 sequence: CASSTGQGTPEAFF. As DNA, the CDR3 is TGTGCCAGTAGTACCGGACAGGGTACCCCTGAAGCTTTCTTT. Complete variable domain (other parts from reference TRBV19 and TRBJ1-1): DGGITQSPKYLFRKEGQNVTLSCEQNLNHDAMYWYRQDPGQGLRLIYYSQIVNDFQKGDIAEGYSVSREKKESFPLTVTSAQKNPTAFYLCASSTGQGTPEAFFGQGTRLTVV.

Concerning this clonotype: At one boundary the junction diverges from the germline segment, which might be a read error. V and J are TRBV12-3 or TRBV12-4 and TRBJ1-1; 9 positions match TRBD1. There are 13 residues in the CDR3. Here the CDR3 DNA reads TGTGCCAGCAGTTGGGACAGGGACACTGAAGCCTTCTTT. It yields the protein CASSWDRDTEAFF.